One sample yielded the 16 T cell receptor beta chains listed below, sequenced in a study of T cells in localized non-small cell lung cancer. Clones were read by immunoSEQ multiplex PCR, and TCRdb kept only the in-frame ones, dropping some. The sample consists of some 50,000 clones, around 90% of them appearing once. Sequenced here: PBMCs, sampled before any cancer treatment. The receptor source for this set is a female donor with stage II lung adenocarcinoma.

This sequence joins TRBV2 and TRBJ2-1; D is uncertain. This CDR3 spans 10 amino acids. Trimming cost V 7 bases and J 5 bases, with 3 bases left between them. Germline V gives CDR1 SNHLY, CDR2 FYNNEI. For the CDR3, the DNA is TGTGCCAGCACGGACAATGAGCAGTTCTTC. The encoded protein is CASTDNEQFF. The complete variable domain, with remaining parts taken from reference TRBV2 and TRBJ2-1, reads EPEVTQTPSHQVTQMGQEVILRCVPISNHLYFYWYRQILGQKVEFLVSFYNNEISEKSEIFDDQFSVERPDGSNFTLKIRSTKLEDSAMYFCASTDNEQFFGPGTRLTVL.

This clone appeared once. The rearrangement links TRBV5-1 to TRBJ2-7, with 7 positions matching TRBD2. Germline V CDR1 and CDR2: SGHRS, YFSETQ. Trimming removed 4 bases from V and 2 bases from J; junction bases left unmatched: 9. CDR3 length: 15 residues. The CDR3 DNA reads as TGCGCCAGCAGCCCCTTGACGGGGGGACCCTACGAGCAGTACTTC. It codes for CASSPLTGGPYEQYF.

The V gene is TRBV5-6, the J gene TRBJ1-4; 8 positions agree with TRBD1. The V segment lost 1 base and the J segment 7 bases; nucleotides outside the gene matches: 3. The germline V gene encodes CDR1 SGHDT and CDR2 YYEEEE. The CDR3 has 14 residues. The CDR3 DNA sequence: TGTGCCAGCAGCTTGCAGGGGGCGGGTGAAAAACTGTTTTTT. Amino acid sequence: CASSLQGAGEKLFF.

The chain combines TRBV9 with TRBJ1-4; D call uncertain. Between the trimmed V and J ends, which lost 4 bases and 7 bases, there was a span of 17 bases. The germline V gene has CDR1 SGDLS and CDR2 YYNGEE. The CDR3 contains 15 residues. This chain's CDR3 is CASSLGFRMGEKLFF. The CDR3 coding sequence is TGTGCCAGCAGCTTGGGGTTCAGGATGGGTGAAAAACTGTTTTTT.

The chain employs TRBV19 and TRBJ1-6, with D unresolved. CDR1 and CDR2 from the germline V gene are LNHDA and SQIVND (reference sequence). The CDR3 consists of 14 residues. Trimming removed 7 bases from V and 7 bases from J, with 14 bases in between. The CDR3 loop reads CASKPGGPNSPLHF. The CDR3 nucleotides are TGTGCCAGTAAGCCGGGAGGACCCAATTCACCCCTCCACTTT.

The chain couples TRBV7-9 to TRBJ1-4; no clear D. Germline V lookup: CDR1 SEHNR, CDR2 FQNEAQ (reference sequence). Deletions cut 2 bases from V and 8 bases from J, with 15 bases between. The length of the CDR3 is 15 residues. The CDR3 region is CASSLSGSVGEKLFF. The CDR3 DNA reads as TGTGCCAGCAGCTTATCCGGGTCGGTTGGGGAAAAACTGTTTTTT.

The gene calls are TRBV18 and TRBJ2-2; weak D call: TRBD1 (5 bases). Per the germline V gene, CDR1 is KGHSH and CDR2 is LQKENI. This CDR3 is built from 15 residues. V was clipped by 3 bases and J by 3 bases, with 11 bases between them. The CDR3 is CASSPRRVDTGELFF. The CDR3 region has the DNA TGTGCCAGCTCACCGCGCAGGGTTGACACCGGGGAGCTGTTTTTT.

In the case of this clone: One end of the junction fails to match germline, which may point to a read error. The CDR3 nucleotides read TGTGCCAGCAGCCCCCACCTGGGAACTCGACAGGACGAATTCTTC. Translation gives CASSPHLGTRQDEFF. The rearrangement links TRBV9 to TRBJ1-2; possible D gene TRBD1, 6 bases. Germline lookup yields CDR1 SGDLS and CDR2 YYNGEE. The CDR3 is 15 residues long.

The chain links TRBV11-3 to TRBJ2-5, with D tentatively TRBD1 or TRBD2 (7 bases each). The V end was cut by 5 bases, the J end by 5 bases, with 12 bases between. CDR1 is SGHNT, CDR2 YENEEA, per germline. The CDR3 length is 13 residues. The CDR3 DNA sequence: TGTGCCAGCAGCCTCAGGGGGGGGGAGACCCAGTACTTC. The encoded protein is CASSLRGGETQYF. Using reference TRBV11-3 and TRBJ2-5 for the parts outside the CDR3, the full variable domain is EAGVVQSPRYKIIEKKQPVAFWCNPISGHNTLYWYLQNLGQGPELLIRYENEEAVDDSQLPKDRFSAERLKGVDSTLKIQPAELGDSAVYLCASSLRGGETQYFGPGTRLLVL.

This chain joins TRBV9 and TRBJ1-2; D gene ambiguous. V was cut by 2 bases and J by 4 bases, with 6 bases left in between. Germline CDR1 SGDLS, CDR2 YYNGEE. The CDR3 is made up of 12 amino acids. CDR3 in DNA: TGTGCCAGCAGCGTCCAGACCTATGGCTACACCTTC. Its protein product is CASSVQTYGYTF.

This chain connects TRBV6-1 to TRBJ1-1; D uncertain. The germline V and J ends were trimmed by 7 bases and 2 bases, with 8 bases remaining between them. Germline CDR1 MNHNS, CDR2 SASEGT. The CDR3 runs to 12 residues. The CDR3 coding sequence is TGTGCCAGCATTTACAGCAACACTGAAGCTTTCTTT. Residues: CASIYSNTEAFF.

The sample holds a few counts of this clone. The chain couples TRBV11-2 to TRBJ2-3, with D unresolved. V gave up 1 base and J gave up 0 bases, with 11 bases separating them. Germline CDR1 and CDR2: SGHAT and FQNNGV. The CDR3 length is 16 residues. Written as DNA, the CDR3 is TGTGCCAGCAGCTTAGGAGTCTTAACTAGCACAGATACGCAGTATTTT. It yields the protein CASSLGVLTSTDTQYF. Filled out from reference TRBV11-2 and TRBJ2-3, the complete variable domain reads EAGVAQSPRYKIIEKRQSVAFWCNPISGHATLYWYQQILGQGPKLLIQFQNNGVVDDSQLPKDRFSAERLKGVDSTLKIQPAKLEDSAVYLCASSLGVLTSTDTQYFGPGTRLTVL.

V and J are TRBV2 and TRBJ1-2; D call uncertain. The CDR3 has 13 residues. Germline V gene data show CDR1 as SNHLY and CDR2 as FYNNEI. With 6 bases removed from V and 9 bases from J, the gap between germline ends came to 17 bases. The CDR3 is CASSEGSFVRYTF. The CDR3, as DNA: TGTGCCAGCAGCGAGGGTTCCTTTGTGCGCTACACCTTC.

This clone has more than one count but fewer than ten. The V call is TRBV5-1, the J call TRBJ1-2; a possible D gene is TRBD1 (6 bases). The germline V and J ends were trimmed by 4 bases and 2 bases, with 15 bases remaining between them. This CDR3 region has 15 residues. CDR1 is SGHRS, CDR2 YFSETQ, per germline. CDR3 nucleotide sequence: TGCGCCAGCAGCCAGGATCCGACAGGCAACTATGGCTACACCTTC. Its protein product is CASSQDPTGNYGYTF. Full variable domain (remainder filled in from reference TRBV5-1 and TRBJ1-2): KAGVTQTPRYLIKTRGQQVTLSCSPISGHRSVSWYQQTPGQGLQFLFEYFSETQRNKGNFPGRFSGRQFSNSRSEMNVSTLELGDSALYLCASSQDPTGNYGYTFGSGTRLTVV.

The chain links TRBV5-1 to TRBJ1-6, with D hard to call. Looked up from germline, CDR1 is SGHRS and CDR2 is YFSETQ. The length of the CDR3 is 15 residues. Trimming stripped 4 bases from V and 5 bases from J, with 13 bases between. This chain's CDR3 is CASSPERLNNSPLHF. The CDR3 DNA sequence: TGCGCCAGCAGCCCAGAGCGCTTAAATAATTCACCCCTCCACTTT.

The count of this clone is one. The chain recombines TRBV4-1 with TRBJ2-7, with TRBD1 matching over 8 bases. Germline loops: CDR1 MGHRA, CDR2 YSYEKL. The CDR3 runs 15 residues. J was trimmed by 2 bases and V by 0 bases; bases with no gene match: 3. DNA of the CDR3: TGCGCCAGCAGCCAAGACAGGGGGCTGACCTACGAGCAGTACTTC. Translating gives CASSQDRGLTYEQYF.